This T cell receptor beta chain was identified during a study of T cell clones after liver transplantation. Thawed unstimulated PBMCs were FACS-sorted by CD3, CD4 and CD8 into two populations. Profiled with immunoSEQ multiplex PCR; TCRdb holds only in-frame clones, not every one. Of tens of thousands of clones listed, roughly nine tenths are singletons. CDR1 is SGHTA, CDR2 FQGTGA, per germline. V was trimmed by 3 bases and J by 5 bases, leaving 10 bases between them. CDR3 length: 13 amino acids. The sequence came from a human donor who received a liver transplant. This chain connects TRBV7-3 to TRBJ2-5; D is uncertain. Sequenced here: CD4+ T cells from blood, sampled before liver transplant. The CDR3 DNA is TGTGCCAGCAGCTTGGCCCACCGGGAGACCCAGTACTTC. It specifies CASSLAHRETQYF.